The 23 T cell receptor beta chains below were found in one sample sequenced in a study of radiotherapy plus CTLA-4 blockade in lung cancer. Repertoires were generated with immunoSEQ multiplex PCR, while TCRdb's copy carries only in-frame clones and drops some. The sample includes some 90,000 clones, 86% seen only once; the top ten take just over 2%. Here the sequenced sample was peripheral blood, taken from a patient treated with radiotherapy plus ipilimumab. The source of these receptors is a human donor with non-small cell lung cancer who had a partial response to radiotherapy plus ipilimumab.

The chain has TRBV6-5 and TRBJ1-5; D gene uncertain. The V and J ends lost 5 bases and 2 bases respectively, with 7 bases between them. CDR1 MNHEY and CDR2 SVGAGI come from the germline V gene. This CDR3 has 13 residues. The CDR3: CASSERGNQPQHF. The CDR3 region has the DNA TGTGCCAGCAGTGAACGGGGCAATCAGCCCCAGCATTTT.

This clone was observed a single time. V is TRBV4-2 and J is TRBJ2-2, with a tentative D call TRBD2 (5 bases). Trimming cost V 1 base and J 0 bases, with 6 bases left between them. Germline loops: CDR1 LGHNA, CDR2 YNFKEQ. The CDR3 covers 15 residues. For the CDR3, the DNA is TGTGCCAGCAGCCAAGCCGGGGCGAACACCGGGGAGCTGTTTTTT. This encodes CASSQAGANTGELFF.

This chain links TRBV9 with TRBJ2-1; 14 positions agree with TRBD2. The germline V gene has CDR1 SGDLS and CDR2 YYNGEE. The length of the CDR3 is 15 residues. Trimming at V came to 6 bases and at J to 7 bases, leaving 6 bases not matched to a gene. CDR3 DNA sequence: TGTGCCAGCACCTGGGGGACTAGCGGGAGTAATGAGCAGTTCTTC. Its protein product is CASTWGTSGSNEQFF. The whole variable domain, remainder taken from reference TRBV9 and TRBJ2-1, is DSGVTQTPKHLITATGQRVTLRCSPRSGDLSVYWYQQSLDQGLQFLIQYYNGEERAKGNILERFSAQQFPDLHSELNLSSLELGDSALYFCASTWGTSGSNEQFFGPGTRLTVL.

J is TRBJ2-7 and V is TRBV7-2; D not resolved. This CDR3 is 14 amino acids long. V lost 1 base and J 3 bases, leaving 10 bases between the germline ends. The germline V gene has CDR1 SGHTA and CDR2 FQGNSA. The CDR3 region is CASSLGPAGYEQYF. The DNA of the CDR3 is TGTGCCAGCAGCTTAGGCCCAGCAGGCTACGAGCAGTACTTC.

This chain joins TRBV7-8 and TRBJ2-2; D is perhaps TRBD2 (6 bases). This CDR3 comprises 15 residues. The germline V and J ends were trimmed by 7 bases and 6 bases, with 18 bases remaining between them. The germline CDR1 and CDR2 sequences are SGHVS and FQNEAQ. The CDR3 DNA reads TGTGCCAGCAACCAGGGACTCCTTAAGGCCGGGGAGCTGTTTTTT. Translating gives CASNQGLLKAGELFF.

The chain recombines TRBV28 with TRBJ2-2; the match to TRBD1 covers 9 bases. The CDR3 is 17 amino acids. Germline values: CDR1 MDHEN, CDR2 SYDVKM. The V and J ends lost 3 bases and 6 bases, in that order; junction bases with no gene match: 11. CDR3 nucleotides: TGTGCCAGCAGTTTGCGTCAGGGGACAGGGATCCCCGGGGAGCTGTTTTTT. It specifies CASSLRQGTGIPGELFF.

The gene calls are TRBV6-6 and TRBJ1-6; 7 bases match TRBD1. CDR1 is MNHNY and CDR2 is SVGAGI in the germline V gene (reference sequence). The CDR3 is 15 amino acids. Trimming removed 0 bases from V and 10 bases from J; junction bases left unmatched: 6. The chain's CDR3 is CASSYSDRTGSPLHF. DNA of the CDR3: TGTGCCAGCAGTTACTCGGACAGGACGGGATCACCCCTCCACTTT.

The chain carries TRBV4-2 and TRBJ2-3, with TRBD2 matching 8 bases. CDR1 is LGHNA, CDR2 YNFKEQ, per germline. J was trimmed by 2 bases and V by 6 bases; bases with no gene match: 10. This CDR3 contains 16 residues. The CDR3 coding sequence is TGTGCCAGCAGACAACGAGCGGGAGAGTACACAGATACGCAGTATTTT. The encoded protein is CASRQRAGEYTDTQYF.

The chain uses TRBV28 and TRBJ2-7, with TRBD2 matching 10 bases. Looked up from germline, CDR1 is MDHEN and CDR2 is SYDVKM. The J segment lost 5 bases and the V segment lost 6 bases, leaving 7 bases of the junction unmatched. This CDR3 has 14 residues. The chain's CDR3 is CASSLPGLANEQYF. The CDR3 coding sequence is TGTGCCAGCAGCCTCCCGGGACTAGCGAACGAGCAGTACTTC.

The CDR3 DNA sequence: TGTGCCAGCAGTGAAAGCTTCACAGATACGCAGTATTTT. The encoded protein is CASSESFTDTQYF. The rearrangement joins TRBV6-1 to TRBJ2-3; D call uncertain. Deletions cut 2 bases from V and 2 bases from J, with 5 bases between. The germline V gene encodes CDR1 MNHNS and CDR2 SASEGT. The CDR3 has 13 residues.

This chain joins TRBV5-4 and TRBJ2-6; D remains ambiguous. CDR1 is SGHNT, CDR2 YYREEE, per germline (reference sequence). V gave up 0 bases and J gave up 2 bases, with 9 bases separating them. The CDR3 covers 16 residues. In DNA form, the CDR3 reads TGTGCCAGCAGCTTGGCGGTTTCCGCTGGGGCCAACGTCCTGACTTTC. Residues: CASSLAVSAGANVLTF.

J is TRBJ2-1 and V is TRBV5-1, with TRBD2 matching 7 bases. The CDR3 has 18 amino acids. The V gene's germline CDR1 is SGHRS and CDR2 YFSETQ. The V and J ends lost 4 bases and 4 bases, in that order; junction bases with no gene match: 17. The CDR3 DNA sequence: TGCGCCAGCAGCCCGGGGCTAGCGGTAGGATCGGTGTACAATGAGCAGTTCTTC. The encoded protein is CASSPGLAVGSVYNEQFF.

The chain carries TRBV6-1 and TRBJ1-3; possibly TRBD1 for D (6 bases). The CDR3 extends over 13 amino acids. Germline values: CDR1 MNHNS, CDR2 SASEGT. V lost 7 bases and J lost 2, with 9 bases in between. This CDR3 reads CASKQGTGNTIYF. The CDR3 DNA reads TGTGCCAGCAAACAGGGCACTGGAAACACCATATATTTT.

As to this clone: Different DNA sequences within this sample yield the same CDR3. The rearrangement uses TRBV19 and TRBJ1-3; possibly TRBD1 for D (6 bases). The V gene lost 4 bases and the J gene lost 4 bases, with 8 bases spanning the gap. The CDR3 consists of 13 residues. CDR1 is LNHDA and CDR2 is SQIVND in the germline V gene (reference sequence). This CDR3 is CASSTTGGNTIYF. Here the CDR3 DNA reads TGTGCCAGTAGTACCACAGGGGGAAACACCATATATTTT.

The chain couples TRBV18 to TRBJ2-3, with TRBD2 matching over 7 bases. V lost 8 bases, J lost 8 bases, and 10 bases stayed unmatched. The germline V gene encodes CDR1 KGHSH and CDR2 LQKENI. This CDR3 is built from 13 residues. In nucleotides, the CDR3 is TGTGCCAGCATCGGCGCTTCGGGAGGTACGCAGTATTTT. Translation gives CASIGASGGTQYF. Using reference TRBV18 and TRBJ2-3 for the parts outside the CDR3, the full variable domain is NAGVMQNPRHLVRRRGQEARLRCSPMKGHSHVYWYRQLPEEGLKFMVYLQKENIIDESGMPKERFSAEFPKEGPSILRIQQVVRGDSAAYFCASIGASGGTQYFGPGTRLTVL.

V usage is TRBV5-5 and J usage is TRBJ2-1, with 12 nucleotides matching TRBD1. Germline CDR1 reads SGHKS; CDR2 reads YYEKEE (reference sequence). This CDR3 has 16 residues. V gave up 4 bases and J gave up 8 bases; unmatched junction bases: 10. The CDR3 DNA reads TGTGCCAGCAGCCCCCTGGGACAGGGGGCCATCCATGAGCAGTTCTTC. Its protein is CASSPLGQGAIHEQFF.

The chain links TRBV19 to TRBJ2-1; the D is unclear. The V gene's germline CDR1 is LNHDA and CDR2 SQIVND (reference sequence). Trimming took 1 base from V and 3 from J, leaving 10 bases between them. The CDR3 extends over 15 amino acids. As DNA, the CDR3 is TGTGCCAGTAGTATAGCGGGTCGAAGCTACAATGAGCAGTTCTTC. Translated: CASSIAGRSYNEQFF.

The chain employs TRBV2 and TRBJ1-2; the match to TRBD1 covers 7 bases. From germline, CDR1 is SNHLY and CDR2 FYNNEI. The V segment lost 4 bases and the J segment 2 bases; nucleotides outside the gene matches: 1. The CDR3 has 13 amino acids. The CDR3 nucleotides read TGTGCCAGCAGTGTGGACAGGAACTATGGCTACACCTTC. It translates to CASSVDRNYGYTF.

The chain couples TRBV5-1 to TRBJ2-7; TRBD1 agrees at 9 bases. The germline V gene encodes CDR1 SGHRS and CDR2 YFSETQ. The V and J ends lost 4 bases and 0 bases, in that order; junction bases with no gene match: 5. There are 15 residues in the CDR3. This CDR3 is CASSPDRGSSYEQYF. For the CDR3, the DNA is TGCGCCAGCAGCCCTGACAGGGGGAGCTCCTACGAGCAGTACTTC.

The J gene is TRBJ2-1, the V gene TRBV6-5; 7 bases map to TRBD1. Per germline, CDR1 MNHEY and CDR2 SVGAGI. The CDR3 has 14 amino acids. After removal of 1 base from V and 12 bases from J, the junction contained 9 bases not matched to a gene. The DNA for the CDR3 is TGTGCCAGCAGTTACTTCGTCGAGGGGGCGCGGCAGTTCTTC. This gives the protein CASSYFVEGARQFF.

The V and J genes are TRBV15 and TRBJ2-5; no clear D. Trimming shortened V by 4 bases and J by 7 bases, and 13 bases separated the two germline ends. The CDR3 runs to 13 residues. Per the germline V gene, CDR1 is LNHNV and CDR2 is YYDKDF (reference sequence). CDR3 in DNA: TGTGCCACCAGCACCACAGATATGGGGACCCAGTACTTC. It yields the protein CATSTTDMGTQYF.

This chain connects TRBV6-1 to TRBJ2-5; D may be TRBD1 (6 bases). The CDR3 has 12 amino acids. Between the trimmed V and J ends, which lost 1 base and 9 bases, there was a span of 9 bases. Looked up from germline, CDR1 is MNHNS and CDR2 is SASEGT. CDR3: CASSEGDRPQYF. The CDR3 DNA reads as TGTGCCAGCAGTGAAGGCGACAGGCCCCAGTACTTC.

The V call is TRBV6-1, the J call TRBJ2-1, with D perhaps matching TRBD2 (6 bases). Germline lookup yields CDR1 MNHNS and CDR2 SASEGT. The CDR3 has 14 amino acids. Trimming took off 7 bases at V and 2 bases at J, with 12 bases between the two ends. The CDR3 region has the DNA TGTGCCAGCACGCGGGACGGAGCCTACAATGAGCAGTTCTTC. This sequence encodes CASTRDGAYNEQFF.